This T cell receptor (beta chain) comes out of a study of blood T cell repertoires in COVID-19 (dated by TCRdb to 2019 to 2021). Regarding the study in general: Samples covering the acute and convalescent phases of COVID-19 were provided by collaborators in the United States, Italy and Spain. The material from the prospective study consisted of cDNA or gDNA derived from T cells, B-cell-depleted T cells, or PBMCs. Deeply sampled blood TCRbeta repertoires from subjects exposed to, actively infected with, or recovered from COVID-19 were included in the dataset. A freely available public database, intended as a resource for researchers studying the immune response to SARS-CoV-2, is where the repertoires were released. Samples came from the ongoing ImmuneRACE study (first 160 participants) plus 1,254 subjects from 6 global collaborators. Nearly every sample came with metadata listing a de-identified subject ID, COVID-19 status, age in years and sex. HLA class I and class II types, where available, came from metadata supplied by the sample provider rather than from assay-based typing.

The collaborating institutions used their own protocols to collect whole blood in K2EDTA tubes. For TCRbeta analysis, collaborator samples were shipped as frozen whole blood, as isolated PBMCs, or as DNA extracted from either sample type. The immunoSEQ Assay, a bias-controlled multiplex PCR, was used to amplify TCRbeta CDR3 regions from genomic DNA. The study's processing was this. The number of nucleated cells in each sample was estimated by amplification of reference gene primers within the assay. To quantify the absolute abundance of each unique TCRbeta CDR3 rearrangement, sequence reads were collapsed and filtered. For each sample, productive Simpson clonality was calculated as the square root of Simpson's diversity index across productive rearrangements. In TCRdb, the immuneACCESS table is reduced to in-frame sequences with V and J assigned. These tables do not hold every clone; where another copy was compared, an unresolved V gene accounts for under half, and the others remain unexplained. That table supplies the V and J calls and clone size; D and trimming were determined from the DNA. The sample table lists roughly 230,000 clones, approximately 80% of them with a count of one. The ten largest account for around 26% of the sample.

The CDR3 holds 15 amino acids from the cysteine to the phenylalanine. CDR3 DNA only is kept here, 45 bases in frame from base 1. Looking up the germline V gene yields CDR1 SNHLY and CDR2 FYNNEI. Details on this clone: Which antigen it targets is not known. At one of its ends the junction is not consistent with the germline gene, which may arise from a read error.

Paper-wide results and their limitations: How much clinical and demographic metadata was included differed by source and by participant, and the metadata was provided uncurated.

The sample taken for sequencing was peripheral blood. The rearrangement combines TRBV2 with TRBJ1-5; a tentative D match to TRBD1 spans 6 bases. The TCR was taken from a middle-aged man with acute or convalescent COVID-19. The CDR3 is CASSVRGLSNQPQHF. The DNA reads TGTGCCAGCAGTGTTAGGGGGTTAAGCAATCAGCCTCAGCATTTT.